This TCR beta chain was identified in a study of blood T cell repertoires in COVID-19 (dated by TCRdb to about 2020). Looking at the study overall: The collaborator samples originated in the United States, Italy and Spain and spanned the acute and convalescent phases of COVID-19. The material from the prospective study consisted of cDNA or gDNA derived from T cells, B-cell-depleted T cells, or PBMCs. The dataset comprised deeply sampled blood TCRbeta repertoires from subjects exposed to, actively infected with, or recovered from COVID-19. The repertoires were released in a freely available public database meant as a resource for research on the immune response to SARS-CoV-2. Samples were obtained from the ongoing ImmuneRACE study (first 160 participants) and from about 1,300 subjects provided by 6 global collaborators. Sample metadata almost always included a de-identified subject ID, COVID-19 status, age in years and sex. Where available, HLA class I and class II types were obtained from metadata supplied by the sample provider rather than from assay-based typing.

TCRbeta CDR3 regions were amplified from genomic DNA by means of the immunoSEQ Assay, a bias-controlled multiplex PCR. The authors processed their data as follows. The number of nucleated cells in each sample was estimated from the amplification of reference gene primers within the assay. Sequence reads were collapsed and filtered to measure the absolute abundance of every unique TCRbeta CDR3 rearrangement. For each sample, productive Simpson clonality was calculated by taking the square root of Simpson's diversity index across productive rearrangements. The clones in this table, taken by TCRdb from immuneACCESS, are in-frame only. Not every clone is retained; where verified, under half of the shortfall comes from an unresolved V gene, and the cause of the rest is unknown. V, J and clone size are taken as reported in that table, and D and trimming were inferred from the DNA itself. The table for this sample lists 200,000 or so clones; roughly 88% of them were counted only once. Under 3.5% of the sample goes to the ten largest clones.

Overall study outcomes, separate from this receptor: The quantity of clinical and demographic metadata differed by source and by participant and was supplied without curation.

A note on this clone: There is no known antigen for this receptor. No much larger clone is present one base from it, and per-base qualities are unavailable.

From a lookup of the germline V gene (reference sequence), CDR1 and CDR2 are LNHDA and SQIVND. Spanning cysteine to phenylalanine, the CDR3 consists of 14 amino acids. The DNA shown is the 42-base CDR3, in frame from base 1. V is shortened by 2 bases, J by 2 bases, and the region joining them spans 10 bases. Whole blood was collected in K2EDTA tubes by collaborating institutions according to the institutions' own protocols. For TCRbeta analysis, collaborator samples were shipped as frozen whole blood, as isolated PBMCs, or as DNA extracted from either sample type. This sequence originates from a man in his 60s with acute or convalescent COVID-19. Sequenced: peripheral blood. The chain uses TRBV19 and TRBJ2-7; 6 matching bases give a weak D call of TRBD2. The CDR3 here reads CASSIRRGTYEQYF. The DNA is as follows: TGTGCCAGTAGTATACGGCGGGGAACCTACGAGCAGTACTTC. Reference TRBV19 and TRBJ2-7 proteins supply the regions before and after the CDR3; the full variable domain is: DGGITQSPKYLFRKEGQNVTLSCEQNLNHDAMYWYRQDPGQGLRLIYYSQIVNDFQKGDIAEGYSVSREKKESFPLTVTSAQKNPTAFYLCASSIRRGTYEQYFGPGTRLTVT.